This T cell receptor beta chain emerged from a study of T cell repertoires in cytomegalovirus infection (dated by TCRdb to between 2018 and 2021). Regarding the research as a whole: The peptide stimulations were aimed at well-studied HLA-B-restricted epitopes as well as recently identified HLA-C-restricted CMV epitopes, whose presentation resists viral immunomodulation. The HLA type of each donor mattered for the analysis, because public TCR beta signatures pointed to carriage of CMV infection along with the matching HLA type. Beyond this particular receptor, the publication reports: Cumulative frequency of public TCR beta family members discriminated carriers of CMV infection plus the relevant HLA type in this cohort and an independent approximately 350-donor cohort. In the ex vivo response, HLA-C-restricted CMV-specific TCR beta clonotypes were dominant, and in two of eight donors the single most frequent clonotype came from this HLA-C-restricted group.

Comment on this clonotype: There is no known antigen for this receptor. No much larger clonotype is one base removed from it; base qualities were not supplied.

Via the germline V gene, CDR1 is MNHEY and CDR2 SVGAGI. Taken from cysteine to phenylalanine, the CDR3 has 12 residues. Just the 36-base CDR3 DNA is kept, in frame starting at base 1. A distance of 11 bases separates the germline ends of V and J, which lose 6 bases and 6 bases respectively. The run used an Illumina HiSeq 1500. TCRdb handled the public reads itself, with Q25 trimming in fastp and clone calling in MiXCR, and kept productive beta chains. CDR3 protein sequences are deduplicated, and each keeps its most common genes and DNA. In all, the sample holds some 500,000 distinct CDR3 sequences, and 35% to 50% of those were seen once. The ten largest clones add up to around 48% of the sample. Per the publication, the treatment or condition label means: in vitro stimulation with specific CMV peptide epitopes to enrich CMV-specific T cells.

The input for sequencing was cultured PBMCs, taken from culture after CMV antigen stimulation. The rearrangement joined TRBV6-5 to TRBJ1-2; D gene: possibly TRBD1, on 6 matching bases. This TCR came from a human donor in good health (CMV status not recorded). Some clones in this sample may be carry-over from other donors' samples. The DNA reads TGTGCCAGCAGACGACAGGATAATGGCTACACCTTC. This sequence encodes CASRRQDNGYTF.